This T cell receptor (beta chain) stems from a study of T cells in Graves' hyperthyroidism and ophthalmopathy. Findings and limits, study-wide: Blood also held most thyroid clonotypes expanded beyond 0.001. Ophthalmopathy onset followed model prediction by a median approximately seven months. A model using 13 V-J features told ophthalmopathy apart from stable hyperthyroidism.

The CDR3 has 14 amino acids. V shed 2 bases and J shed 3 bases, with 10 bases lying between them. Germline CDR1 GTSNPN, CDR2 SVGIG (reference sequence). In making diagnoses, clinical symptoms, serum thyroxine and TRAb, thyroid ultrasound and orbital computed tomography were all used. The sample holds many counts of this clonotype. The antigen is not known. The investigators amplified TCR beta CDR3 regions from RNA transcripts. RT-PCR in the first round (using the HTBI primer set) targeted the TCR CDR3. TCRdb reprocessed the multiplex PCR reads with MiXCR, giving one entry per CDR3 protein. Of around 520,000 distinct CDR3 sequences in the sample, around 24% were seen once.

The TCR comes from a woman in her twenties or thirties with Graves' ophthalmopathy. The V and J genes are TRBV30 and TRBJ2-2; D unclear. The sequencing input was blood. DNA for the CDR3: TGTGCCTGGAGTACTCGACGTTACACCGGGGAGCTGTTTTTT. Its translation is CAWSTRRYTGELFF.